The clone carrying this TCR beta chain has just a few counts. Its antigen remains unknown. The sample originates from a study of T cells after yellow fever vaccination. Study-level information: It was SMART-Seq v4 Ultra Low Input that prepared the fractions with low cell numbers.

Generation of TCR cDNA used 5'RACE template switching (which added a universal primer site and UMIs). TCRdb re-derived calls from the 5' RACE reads in MiXCR, one entry per CDR3 protein. The data show 510,000 or so distinct CDR3 sequences, less than 20% seen once. Overall study results and limits: Most primary-vaccination clones recurred post-booster (roughly 97% CD4, more than 85% CD8).

V was pared by 0 bases and J by 1 base, with 18 bases between. The CDR3 loop spans 18 amino acids. The germline V gene encodes CDR1 SGHRS and CDR2 YFSETQ. This specimen was PBMCs, taken 15 days after the yellow fever booster vaccination. The chain is built from TRBV5-1 and TRBJ2-3; possibly TRBD2 for D (6 bases). The source of this sequence is a man between 25 and 39 years old who received the YFV17D yellow fever vaccine. CDR3: CASSLASVRGFGTDTQYF. The CDR3 region has the DNA TGCGCCAGCAGCTTGGCCAGCGTTCGGGGGTTCGGCACAGATACGCAGTATTTT.